The present TCR beta chain was sequenced within a study of CD8 T cells in Susac syndrome. The RNA, about 0.45 to 1 ug, was put through reverse transcription using random hexamers. Across 54 Vbeta and 13 Jbeta, immunoSEQ multiplex PCR amplified TCR beta CDR3. One entry per CDR3 protein, called by TCRdb with MiXCR from the immunoSEQ multiplex PCR reads. Of about 200,000 distinct CDR3 sequences in the sample, over 85% were seen once. Germline assignment: CDR1 SQVTM and CDR2 ANQGSEA. Germline trimming cut 4 bases from V and 4 bases from J; bases unmatched to any gene: 4. The length of the CDR3 is 14 residues.

Sample: CD4+ T cells from PBMCs. The receptor comes from a human donor in good health. The gene calls are TRBV29-1 and TRBJ2-5; TRBD2 matches at 12 bases. As DNA, the CDR3 is TGCAGCGTTGGGACTAGCGGGGTTCGAGAGACCCAGTACTTC. This gives the protein CSVGTSGVRETQYF. Based on the CDR3 plus reference TRBV29-1 and TRBJ2-5, the full variable domain is SAVISQKPSRDICQRGTSLTIQCQVDSQVTMMFWYRQQPGQSLTLIATANQGSEATYESGFVIDKFPISRPNLTFSTLTVSNMSPEDSSIYLCSVGTSGVRETQYFGPGTRLLVL.